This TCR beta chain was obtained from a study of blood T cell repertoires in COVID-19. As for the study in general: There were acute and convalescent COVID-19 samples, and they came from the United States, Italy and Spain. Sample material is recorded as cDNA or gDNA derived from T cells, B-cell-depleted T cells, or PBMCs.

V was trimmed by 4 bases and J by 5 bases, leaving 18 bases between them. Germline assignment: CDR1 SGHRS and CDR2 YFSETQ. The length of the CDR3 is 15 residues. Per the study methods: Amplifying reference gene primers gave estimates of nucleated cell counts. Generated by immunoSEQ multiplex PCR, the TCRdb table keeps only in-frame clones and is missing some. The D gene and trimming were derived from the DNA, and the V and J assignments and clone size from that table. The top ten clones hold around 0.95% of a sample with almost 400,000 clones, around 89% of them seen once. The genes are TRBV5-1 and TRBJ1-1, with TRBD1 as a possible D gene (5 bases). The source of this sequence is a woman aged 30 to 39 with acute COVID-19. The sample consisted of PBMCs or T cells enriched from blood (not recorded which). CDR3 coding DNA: TGCGCCAGCAGCCTTCGTATAGGGGTTGGGACTGAAGCTTTCTTT. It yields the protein CASSLRIGVGTEAFF.